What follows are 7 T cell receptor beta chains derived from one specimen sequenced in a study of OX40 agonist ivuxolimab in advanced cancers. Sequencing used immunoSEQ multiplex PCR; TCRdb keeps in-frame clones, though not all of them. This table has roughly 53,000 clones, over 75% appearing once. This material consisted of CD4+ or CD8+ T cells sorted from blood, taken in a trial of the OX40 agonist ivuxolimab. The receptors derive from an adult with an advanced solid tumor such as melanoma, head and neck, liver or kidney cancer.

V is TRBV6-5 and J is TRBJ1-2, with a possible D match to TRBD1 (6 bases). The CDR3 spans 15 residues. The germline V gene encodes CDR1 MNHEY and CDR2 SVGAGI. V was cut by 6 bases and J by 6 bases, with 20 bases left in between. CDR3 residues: CASSPPGAGADGYTF. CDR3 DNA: TGTGCCAGCAGCCCCCCCGGGGCGGGGGCTGATGGCTACACCTTC.

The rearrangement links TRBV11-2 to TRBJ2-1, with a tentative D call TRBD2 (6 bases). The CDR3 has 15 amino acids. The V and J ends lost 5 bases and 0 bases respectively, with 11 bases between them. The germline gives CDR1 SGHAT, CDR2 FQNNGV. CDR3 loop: CASSPRGDSYNEQFF. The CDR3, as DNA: TGTGCCAGCAGCCCGCGGGGAGACTCCTACAATGAGCAGTTCTTC.

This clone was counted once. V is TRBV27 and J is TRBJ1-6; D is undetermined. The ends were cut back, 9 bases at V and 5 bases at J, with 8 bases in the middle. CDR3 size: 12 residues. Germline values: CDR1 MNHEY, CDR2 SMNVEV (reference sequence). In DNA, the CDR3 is TGTGCCAGTTCAAGAAATAATTCACCCCTCCACTTT. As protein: CASSRNNSPLHF.

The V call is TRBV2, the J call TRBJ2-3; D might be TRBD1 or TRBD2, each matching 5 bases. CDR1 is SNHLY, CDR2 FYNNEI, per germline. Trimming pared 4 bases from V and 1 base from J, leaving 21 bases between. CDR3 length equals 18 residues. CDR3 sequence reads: CASSALGEIYEGTDTQYF. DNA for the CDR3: TGTGCCAGCAGTGCCCTGGGGGAGATTTACGAAGGCACAGATACGCAGTATTTT.

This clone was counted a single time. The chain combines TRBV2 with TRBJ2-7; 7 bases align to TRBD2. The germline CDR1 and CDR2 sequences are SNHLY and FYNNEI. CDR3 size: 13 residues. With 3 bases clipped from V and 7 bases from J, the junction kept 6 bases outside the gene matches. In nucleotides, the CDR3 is TGTGCCAGCAGTGACGGGTGGGGGGGAGAGCAGTACTTC. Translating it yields CASSDGWGGEQYF.

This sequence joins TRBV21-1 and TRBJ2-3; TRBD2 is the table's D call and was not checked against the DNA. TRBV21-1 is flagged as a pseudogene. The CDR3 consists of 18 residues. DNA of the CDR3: TGTGCCAGCAGCCATCTTAGCTCTAGCGGGAGTGGGACAGATACGCAGTATTTT. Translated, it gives CASSHLSSSGSGTDTQYF.

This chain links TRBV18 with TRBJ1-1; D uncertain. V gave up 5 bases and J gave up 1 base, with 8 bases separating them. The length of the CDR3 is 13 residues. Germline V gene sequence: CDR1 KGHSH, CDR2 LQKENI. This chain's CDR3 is CASSSRRNTEAFF. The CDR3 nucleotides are TGTGCCAGCTCATCAAGGAGGAACACTGAAGCTTTCTTT.